Sequencing of this T cell receptor (beta chain) was carried out in a study of CXCR3 chemokines and chemotherapy response in bladder cancer. J lost 3 bases, V lost 5 bases, and 12 bases had no gene match. This CDR3 contains 17 residues. The germline V gene encodes CDR1 SEHNR and CDR2 FQNEAQ (reference sequence). TCRdb re-analysed the PCR reads in MiXCR, keeping a single row per CDR3 protein. The table lists 1,500 to 2,000 distinct CDR3 sequences, approximately 21% of them singletons. This clonotype has at least ten counts. The chain combines TRBV7-9 with TRBJ2-3; 9 bases match TRBD1. This TCR derives from a human donor with bladder cancer that did not respond to neoadjuvant chemotherapy. This material was acquired from a patient whose treatment included neoadjuvant chemotherapy. DNA for the CDR3: TGTGCCAGCAGCCTCTCCCCATGGGGACAGGGTACAGATACGCAGTATTTT. Its translation: CASSLSPWGQGTDTQYF.